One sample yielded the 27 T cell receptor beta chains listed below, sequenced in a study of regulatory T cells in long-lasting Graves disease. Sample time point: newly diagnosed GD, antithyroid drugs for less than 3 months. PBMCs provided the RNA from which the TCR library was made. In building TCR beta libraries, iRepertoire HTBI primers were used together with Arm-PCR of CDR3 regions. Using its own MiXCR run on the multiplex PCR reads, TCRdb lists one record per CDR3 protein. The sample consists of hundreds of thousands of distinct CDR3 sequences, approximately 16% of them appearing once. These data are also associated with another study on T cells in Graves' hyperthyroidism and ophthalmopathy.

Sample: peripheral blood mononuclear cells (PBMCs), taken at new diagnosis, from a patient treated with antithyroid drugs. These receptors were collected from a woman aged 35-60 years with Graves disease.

CDR3 in amino acids: CASSLSGWVTDTQYF. In DNA, the CDR3 is TGTGCCAGCAGCTTGTCAGGGTGGGTCACAGATACGCAGTATTTT. The chain links TRBV5-6 to TRBJ2-3; a possible D gene is TRBD1 (5 bases). Trimming took off 1 base at V and 2 bases at J, with 11 bases between the two ends. The germline V gene encodes CDR1 SGHDT and CDR2 YYEEEE. The CDR3 contains 15 residues.

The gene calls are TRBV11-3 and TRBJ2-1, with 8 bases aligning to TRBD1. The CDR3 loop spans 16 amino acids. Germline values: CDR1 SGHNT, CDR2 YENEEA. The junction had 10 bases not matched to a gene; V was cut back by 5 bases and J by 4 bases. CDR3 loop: CASSPHADRGYNEQFF. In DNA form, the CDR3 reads TGTGCCAGCAGCCCTCACGCAGACAGGGGATACAATGAGCAGTTCTTC.

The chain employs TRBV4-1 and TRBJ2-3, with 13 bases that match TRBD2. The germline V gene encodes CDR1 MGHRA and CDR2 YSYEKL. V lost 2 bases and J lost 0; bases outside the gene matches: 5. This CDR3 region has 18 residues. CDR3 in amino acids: CASSQWTSGGLSTDTQYF. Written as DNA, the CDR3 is TGCGCCAGCAGCCAATGGACTAGCGGGGGCCTTAGCACAGATACGCAGTATTTT.

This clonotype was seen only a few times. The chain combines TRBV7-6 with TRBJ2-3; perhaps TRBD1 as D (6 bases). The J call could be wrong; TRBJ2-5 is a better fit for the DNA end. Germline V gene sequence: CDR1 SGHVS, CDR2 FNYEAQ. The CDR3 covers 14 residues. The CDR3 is CASSLMGAPGTQYF. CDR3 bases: TGTGCCAGCAGTTTAATGGGGGCGCCCGGGACCCAGTACTTC.

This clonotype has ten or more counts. The CDR3 DNA follows: TGTGCCAGCAGCCCGACAGGGCCCCGTGAGCAGTTCTTC. Protein sequence: CASSPTGPREQFF. This chain uses TRBV3-1 with TRBJ2-1; 7 nucleotides align to TRBD1. This CDR3 is built from 13 residues. V lost 4 bases and J lost 9; bases outside the gene matches: 6. Germline V gene sequence: CDR1 LGHDT, CDR2 YNNKEL (reference sequence).

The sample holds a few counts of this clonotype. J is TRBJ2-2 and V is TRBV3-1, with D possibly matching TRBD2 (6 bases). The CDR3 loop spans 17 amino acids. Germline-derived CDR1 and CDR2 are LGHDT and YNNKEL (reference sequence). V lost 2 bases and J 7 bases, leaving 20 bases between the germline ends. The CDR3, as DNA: TGTGCCAGCAGCCAAAGTGTGGGTAGCGGCCAATTCGGGGAGCTGTTTTTT. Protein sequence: CASSQSVGSGQFGELFF.

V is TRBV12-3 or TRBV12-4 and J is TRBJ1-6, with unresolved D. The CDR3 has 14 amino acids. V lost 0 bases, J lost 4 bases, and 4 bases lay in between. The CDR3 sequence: CASSLARYNSPLHF. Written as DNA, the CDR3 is TGTGCCAGCAGTTTAGCCAGATATAATTCACCCCTCCACTTT.

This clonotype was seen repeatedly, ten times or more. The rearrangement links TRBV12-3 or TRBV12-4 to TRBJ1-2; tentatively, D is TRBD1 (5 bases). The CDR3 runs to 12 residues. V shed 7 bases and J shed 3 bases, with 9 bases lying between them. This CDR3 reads CASKTAYYGYTF. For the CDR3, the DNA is TGTGCCAGCAAGACAGCTTACTATGGCTACACCTTC.

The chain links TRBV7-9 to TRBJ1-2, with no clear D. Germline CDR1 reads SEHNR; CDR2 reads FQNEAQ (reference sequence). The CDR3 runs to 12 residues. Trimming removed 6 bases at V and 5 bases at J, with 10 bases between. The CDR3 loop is CASSRTEYGYTF. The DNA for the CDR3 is TGTGCCAGCAGTAGAACCGAGTATGGCTACACCTTC.

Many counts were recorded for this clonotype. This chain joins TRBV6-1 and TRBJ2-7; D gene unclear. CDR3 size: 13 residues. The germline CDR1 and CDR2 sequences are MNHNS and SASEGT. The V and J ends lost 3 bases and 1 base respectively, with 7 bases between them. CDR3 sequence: CASSETQSYEQYF. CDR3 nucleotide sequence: TGTGCCAGCAGTGAGACCCAGTCCTACGAGCAGTACTTC.

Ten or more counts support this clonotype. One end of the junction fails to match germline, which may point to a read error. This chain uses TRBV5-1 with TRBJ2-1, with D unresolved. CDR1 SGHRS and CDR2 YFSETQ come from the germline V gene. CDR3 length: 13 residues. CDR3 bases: TGTGCCAGCAGCTTACGAGGTTACAATGAGCAGTTCTTC. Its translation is CASSLRGYNEQFF.

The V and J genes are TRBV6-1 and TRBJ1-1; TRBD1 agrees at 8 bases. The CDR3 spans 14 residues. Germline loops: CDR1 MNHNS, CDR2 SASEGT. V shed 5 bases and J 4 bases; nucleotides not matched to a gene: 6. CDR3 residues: CASSQGQASTEAFF. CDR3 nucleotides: TGTGCCAGCAGTCAGGGACAGGCGAGCACTGAAGCTTTCTTT.

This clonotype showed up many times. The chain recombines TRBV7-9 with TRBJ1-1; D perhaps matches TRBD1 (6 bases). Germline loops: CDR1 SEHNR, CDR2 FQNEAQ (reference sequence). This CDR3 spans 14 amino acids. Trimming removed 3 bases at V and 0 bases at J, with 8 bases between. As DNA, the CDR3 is TGTGCCAGCAGCTTGAGACAGGTGAACACTGAAGCTTTCTTT. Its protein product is CASSLRQVNTEAFF.

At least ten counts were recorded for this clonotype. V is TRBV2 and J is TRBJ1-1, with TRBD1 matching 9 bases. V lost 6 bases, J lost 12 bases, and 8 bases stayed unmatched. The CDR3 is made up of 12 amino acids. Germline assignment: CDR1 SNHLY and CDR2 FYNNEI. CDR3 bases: TGTGCCAGCAGGGGACAGGGTGATTCAACTTTCTTT. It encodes CASRGQGDSTFF.

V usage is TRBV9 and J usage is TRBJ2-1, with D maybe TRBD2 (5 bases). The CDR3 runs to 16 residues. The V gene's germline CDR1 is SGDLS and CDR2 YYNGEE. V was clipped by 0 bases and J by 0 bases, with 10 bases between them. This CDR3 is CASSVVSSGSYNEQFF. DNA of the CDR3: TGTGCCAGCAGCGTAGTCAGCAGCGGCTCCTACAATGAGCAGTTCTTC.

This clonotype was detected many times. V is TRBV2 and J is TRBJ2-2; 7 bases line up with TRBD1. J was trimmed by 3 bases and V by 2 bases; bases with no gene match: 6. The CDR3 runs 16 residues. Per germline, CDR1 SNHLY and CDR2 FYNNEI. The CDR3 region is CASSETGARDTGELFF. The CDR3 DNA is TGTGCCAGCAGTGAAACAGGGGCGCGCGACACCGGGGAGCTGTTTTTT.

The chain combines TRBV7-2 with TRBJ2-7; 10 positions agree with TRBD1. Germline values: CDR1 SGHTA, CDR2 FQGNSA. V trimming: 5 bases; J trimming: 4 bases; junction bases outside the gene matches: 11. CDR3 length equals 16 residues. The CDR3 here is CASSPNPGTGDYEQYF. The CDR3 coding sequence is TGTGCCAGCAGCCCCAACCCCGGGACAGGGGATTACGAGCAGTACTTC.

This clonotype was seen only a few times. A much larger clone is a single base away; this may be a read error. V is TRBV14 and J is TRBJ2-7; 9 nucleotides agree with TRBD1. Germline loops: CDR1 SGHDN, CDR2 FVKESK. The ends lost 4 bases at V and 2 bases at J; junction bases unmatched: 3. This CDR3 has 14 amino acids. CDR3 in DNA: TGTGCCAGCAGCCGGGACAGGGCGACCTACGAGCAGTACTTC. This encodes CASSRDRATYEQYF.

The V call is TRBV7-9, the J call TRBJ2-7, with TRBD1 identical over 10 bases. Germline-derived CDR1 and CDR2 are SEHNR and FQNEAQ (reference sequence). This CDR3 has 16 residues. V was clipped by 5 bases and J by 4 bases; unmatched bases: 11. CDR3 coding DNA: TGTGCCAGCAGCAACTCCGCGGGACAGGGGACGTACGAGCAGTACTTC. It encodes CASSNSAGQGTYEQYF.

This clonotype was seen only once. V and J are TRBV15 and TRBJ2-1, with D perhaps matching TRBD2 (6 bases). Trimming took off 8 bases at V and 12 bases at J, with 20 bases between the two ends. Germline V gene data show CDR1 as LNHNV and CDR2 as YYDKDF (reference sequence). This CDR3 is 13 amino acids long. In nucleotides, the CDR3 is TGTGCCACCTCCCAAGGTGTGACTAGTCGGCAGTTCTTC. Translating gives CATSQGVTSRQFF.

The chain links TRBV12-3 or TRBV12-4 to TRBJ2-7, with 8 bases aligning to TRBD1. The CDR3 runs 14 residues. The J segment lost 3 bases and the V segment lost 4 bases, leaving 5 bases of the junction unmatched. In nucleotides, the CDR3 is TGTGCCAGCAGTTCAATGACAGGGGTCTACGAGCAGTACTTC. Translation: CASSSMTGVYEQYF.

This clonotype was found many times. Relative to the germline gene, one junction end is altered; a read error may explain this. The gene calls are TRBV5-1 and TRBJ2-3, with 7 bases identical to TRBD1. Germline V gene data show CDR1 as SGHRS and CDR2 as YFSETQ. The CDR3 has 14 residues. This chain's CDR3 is CASSPGTETDTQYF. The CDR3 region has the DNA TGTGCCAGCAGCCCCGGGACAGAAACAGATACGCAGTATTTT.

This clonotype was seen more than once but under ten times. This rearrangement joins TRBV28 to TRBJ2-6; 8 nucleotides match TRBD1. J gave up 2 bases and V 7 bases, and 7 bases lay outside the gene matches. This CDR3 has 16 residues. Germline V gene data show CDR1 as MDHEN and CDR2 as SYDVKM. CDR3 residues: CASKPGGRTGANVLTF. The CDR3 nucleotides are TGTGCCAGCAAGCCAGGGGGCAGGACTGGGGCCAACGTCCTGACTTTC. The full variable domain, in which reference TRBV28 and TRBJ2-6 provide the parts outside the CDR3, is DVKVTQSSRYLVKRTGEKVFLECVQDMDHENMFWYRQDPGLGLRLIYFSYDVKMKEKGDIPEGYSVSREKKERFSLILESASTNQTSMYLCASKPGGRTGANVLTFGAGSRLTVL.

The CDR3 DNA sequence: TGTGCCACCAGCAGTGGGACCCCACTCTCACCCCTCCACTTT. This gives the protein CATSSGTPLSPLHF. This chain uses TRBV15 with TRBJ1-6, with D possibly TRBD1 on 5 matching bases. The CDR3 is made up of 14 amino acids. Trimming removed 3 bases at V and 10 bases at J, with 13 bases between. Germline V gives CDR1 LNHNV, CDR2 YYDKDF (reference sequence).

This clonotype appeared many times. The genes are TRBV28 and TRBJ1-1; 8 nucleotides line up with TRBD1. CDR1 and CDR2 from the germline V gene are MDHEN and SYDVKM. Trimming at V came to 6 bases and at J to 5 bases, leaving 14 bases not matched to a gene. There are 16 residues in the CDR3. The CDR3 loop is CASSSPGGIVETEAFF. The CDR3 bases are TGTGCCAGCAGCTCTCCAGGGGGCATCGTAGAAACTGAAGCTTTCTTT.

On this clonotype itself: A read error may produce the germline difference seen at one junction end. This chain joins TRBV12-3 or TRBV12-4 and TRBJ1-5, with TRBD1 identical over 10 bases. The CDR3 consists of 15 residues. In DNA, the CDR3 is TGTGCCTGCAGCCCCGACAGGGGGCGTAATCAGCCCCAGCATTTT. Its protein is CACSPDRGRNQPQHF.

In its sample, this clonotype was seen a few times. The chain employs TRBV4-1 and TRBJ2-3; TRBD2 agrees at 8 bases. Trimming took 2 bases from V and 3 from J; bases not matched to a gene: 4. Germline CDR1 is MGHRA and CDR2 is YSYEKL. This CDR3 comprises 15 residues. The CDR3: CASSQSGGRTDTQYF. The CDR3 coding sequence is TGCGCCAGCAGCCAAAGCGGGGGTCGGACAGATACGCAGTATTTT.